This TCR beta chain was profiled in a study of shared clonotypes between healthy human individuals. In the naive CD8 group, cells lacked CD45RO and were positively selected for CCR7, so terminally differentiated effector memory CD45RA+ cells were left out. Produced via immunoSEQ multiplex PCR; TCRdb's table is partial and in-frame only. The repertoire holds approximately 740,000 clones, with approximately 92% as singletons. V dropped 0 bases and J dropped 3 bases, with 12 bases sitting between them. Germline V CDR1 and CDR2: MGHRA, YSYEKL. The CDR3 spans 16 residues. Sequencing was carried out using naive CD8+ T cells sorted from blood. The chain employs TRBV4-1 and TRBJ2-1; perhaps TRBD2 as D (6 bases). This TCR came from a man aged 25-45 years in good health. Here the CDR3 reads CASSQEMMRGYNEQFF. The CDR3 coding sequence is TGCGCCAGCAGCCAAGAAATGATGCGGGGCTACAATGAGCAGTTCTTC.